The present entry profiles one TCR beta chain with its context. Its antigen is undetermined. The sample is drawn from a study of breast tumors, draining lymph nodes, adjacent tissues. Study-wide points: Compared with basal-like, luminal-like tumors shared significantly more repertoire with nontumor tissue.

TCRdb passed the multiplex PCR reads through MiXCR, listing each CDR3 protein once. The data contain about 200,000 distinct CDR3 sequences, roughly 31% of them seen just once; the ten biggest clones take up approximately 4.5%. The lymph nodes were axillary draining lymph nodes from breast cancer patients. The CDR3 runs to 13 residues. Germline CDR1 and CDR2: SEHNR and FQNEAQ (reference sequence). The ends were cut back, 3 bases at V and 5 bases at J, with 11 bases in the middle. This chain uses TRBV7-9 with TRBJ2-7; unclear D gene. The TCR was taken from a female donor with breast cancer. Some clones in this sample may be carry-over from other donors' samples. The sample consisted of axillary lymph node tissue. The DNA for the CDR3 is TGTGCCAGCAGCTTGGGCCAGCCGGACGAGCAGTACTTC. It specifies CASSLGQPDEQYF.